Detailed here is one TCR beta chain. Its antigen is not known. Data came from immunoSEQ multiplex PCR; TCRdb stores just in-frame clones and leaves some out. The profile shows 45,000 to 60,000 clones, 90% to 95% of them singletons. Trimming removed 5 bases from V and 4 bases from J, with 14 bases in between. The length of the CDR3 is 14 residues. Per germline, CDR1 SGHAT and CDR2 FQNNGV. The sample comes from a study of a mutant IDH1 vaccine in newly diagnosed glioma. Sample time point: week 11, during vaccination. In the vaccine, a single dose held 300 ug of the mutant IDH1 20-mer peptide, along with topical imiquimod.

The rearrangement joins TRBV11-2 to TRBJ1-1; D call uncertain. This receptor was obtained from a man aged 50-60 years with glioma. The material sequenced was PBMCs, taken from a glioma patient whose treatment included an IDH1 peptide vaccine. The DNA of the CDR3 is TGTGCCAGCAGCGAAGAAGGGTACGGCACTGAAGCTTTCTTT. Its translation: CASSEEGYGTEAFF.